This TCR beta chain was observed in a study of blood T cell repertoires in COVID-19. Overall study: Some COVID-19 samples were acute and others convalescent; all came from the United States, Italy and Spain. T cells, B-cell-depleted T cells, or PBMCs supplied cDNA or gDNA.

In the authors' methods: Amplification of reference gene primers was used by the study to estimate nucleated cell counts. Sequencing used immunoSEQ multiplex PCR; TCRdb keeps in-frame clones, though not all of them. That table furnishes V, J and clone size, whereas the DNA furnished D and trimming. The data show roughly 130,000 clones, with 82% seen just once and about 4.5% held by the top ten. Germline values: CDR1 KGHDR, CDR2 SFDVKD. The CDR3 runs to 14 residues. Unmatched junction bases numbered 8, after V lost 2 bases and J lost 11 bases. Sequenced sample: peripheral blood. This rearrangement joins TRBV24-1 to TRBJ1-1; 9 nucleotides align to TRBD1. The source is a woman in her sixties or seventies with acute or convalescent COVID-19. For the CDR3, the DNA is TGTGCCACCAGTGATTCGGCAGGACAGGGGCTTGCTTTCTTT. Encoded protein: CATSDSAGQGLAFF.